The rows below give T cell receptor beta chains drawn from one sample of a study of vaccination and CD4 T cells after COVID-19. No antigen is known for these receptors. TCRdb re-called the PCR reads through MiXCR, storing one row per CDR3 protein. The top ten hold over 9.5% of the sample, which has around 12,000 distinct CDR3 sequences, about 53% seen once. The sequenced material came from CD4+ T cells from blood, cultured in vitro. The receptor set was obtained from a human donor who had recovered from COVID-19. Each CDR3 is given with its conserved first and last residue. The D gene is left open where the match is weak. For some rows the clone size is stated as once, few or many, or as a class when expanded; others skip it.

CDR3 length | J gene | clone size | V gene | D gene | CDR3 DNA | CDR3 protein
13 | TRBJ2-7 | few | TRBV20-1 | NA | TGCAGTGCTATTCCGGGGCTAGCCTACGAGCAGTACTTC | CSAIPGLAYEQYF
14 | TRBJ2-3 | NA | TRBV10-3 | NA | TGTGCCATCAGTGTCAGTCTAGTTGCAGATACGCAGTATTTT | CAISVSLVADTQYF
16 | TRBJ1-4 | NA | TRBV20-1 | TRBD1 | TGCAGTGCGGACCGCCCGGGGGGACAGGGGGGCGAAAAACTGTTTTTT | CSADRPGGQGGEKLFF
16 | TRBJ2-1 | NA | TRBV2 | TRBD2 | TGTGCCAGCAGTGAATGGGGCGGGAGCTCCTACAATGAGCAGTTCTTC | CASSEWGGSSYNEQFF
14 | TRBJ2-7 | few | TRBV20-1 | NA | TGCAGTGCCCCCGCGAGCGGAGGTTCCTACGAGCAGTACTTC | CSAPASGGSYEQYF
14 | TRBJ1-5 | NA | TRBV20-1 | NA | TGCAGTGCTAGAGTGGGTATCAGCAATCAGCCCCAGCATTTT | CSARVGISNQPQHF
17 | TRBJ2-3 | NA | TRBV20-1 | TRBD2 | TGCAGTGCTAGAGGAATAAGGACTAGCGGGAGAAGAGATACGCAGTATTTT | CSARGIRTSGRRDTQYF
16 | TRBJ2-2 | NA | TRBV27 | TRBD2 | TGTGCCAGCAGAACCTTTAGCGGGAGGGGGCCCGGGGAGCTGTTTTTT | CASRTFSGRGPGELFF
12 | TRBJ2-2 | NA | TRBV20-1 | NA | TGCAGTGCCGTACCTAGGACCGGGGAGCTGTTTTTT | CSAVPRTGELFF
16 | TRBJ2-2 | NA | TRBV7-3 | NA | TGTGCCAGCAGCCCAGACGGGGCAGAAAACACCGGGGAGCTGTTTTTT | CASSPDGAENTGELFF
13 | TRBJ2-7 | few | TRBV20-1 | NA | TGCAGTGCTAGAGGGTCCTCAGACTACGAGCAGTACTTC | CSARGSSDYEQYF
13 | TRBJ2-7 | NA | TRBV18 | NA | TGTGCCAGCTCACTCCCCAGAGGCTACGAGCAGTACTTC | CASSLPRGYEQYF
17 | TRBJ1-6 | NA | TRBV6-1 | NA | TGTGCCAGCCGGAAGGGGAATCAGGGGAGGGATAATTCACCCCTCCACTTT | CASRKGNQGRDNSPLHF
15 | TRBJ2-1 | NA | TRBV20-1 | TRBD2 | TGCAGTGCTAGAGGGGTTAGCGGGCAGTACAATGAGCAGTTCTTC | CSARGVSGQYNEQFF
16 | TRBJ2-3 | NA | TRBV11-2 | NA | TGTGCCAGCAGCTTTCGACCACAGGGAGGTACAGATACGCAGTATTTT | CASSFRPQGGTDTQYF
13 | TRBJ1-1 | medium-sized | TRBV7-2 | NA | TGTGCCAGCAGCGCGGACATGAACACTGAAGCTTTCTTT | CASSADMNTEAFF
11 | TRBJ1-1 | NA | TRBV20-1 | NA | TGCAGTGCTAGAAGCCTGACTGAAGCTTTCTTT | CSARSLTEAFF
15 | TRBJ2-7 | NA | TRBV7-2 | NA | TGTGCCAGCAGCTTATTCAGCTTCCAGGACTACGAGCAGTACTTC | CASSLFSFQDYEQYF
13 | TRBJ2-5 | once | TRBV6-5 | NA | TGTGCCAGCAGTTATAGCCTAGCCCGGACCCAGTACTTC | CASSYSLARTQYF
13 | TRBJ2-2 | NA | TRBV11-2 | NA | TGTGCCAGCAGCTTAGTGGGGATCGGGGAGCTGTTTTTT | CASSLVGIGELFF
15 | TRBJ2-5 | NA | TRBV7-8 | NA | TGTGCCAGCAGCTTACGGGGACGGTACCAAGAGACCCAGTACTTC | CASSLRGRYQETQYF
14 | TRBJ2-7 | NA | TRBV6-5 | TRBD1 | TGTGCCATCAGTTTCGGGAGACAGGGGGACGAGCAGTACTTC | CAISFGRQGDEQYF
15 | TRBJ2-7 | NA | TRBV20-1 | TRBD2 | TGCAGTGCTTACAATCCGGGACTAGCGCACCCTCCTCGAGATTTC | CSAYNPGLAHPPRDF
16 | TRBJ2-2 | few | TRBV23-1 | NA | TGCGCCAGCAGTCAAGGGAAGCGGAGTGACACCGGGGAGCTGTTTTTT | CASSQGKRSDTGELFF
13 | TRBJ1-5 | NA | TRBV7-6 | NA | TGTGCCAGCAGCTGGGACGGCAATCAGCCCCAGCATTTT | CASSWDGNQPQHF
13 | TRBJ2-2 | NA | TRBV2 | NA | TGTGCCAGCAGTGAAATGGGCACCGGGGAGCTGTTTTTT | CASSEMGTGELFF
12 | TRBJ2-1 | NA | TRBV28 | TRBD1 | TGTGCCAGCAGGACAGGGGGTGTTGAGCAGTTCTTC | CASRTGGVEQFF
16 | TRBJ2-7 | NA | TRBV15 | TRBD2 | TGTGCCACCAGCAGGGTCCTAGCGGGAGGGCTGCACGAGCAGTACTTC | CATSRVLAGGLHEQYF
13 | TRBJ2-5 | NA | TRBV20-1 | TRBD1 | TGCAGTCCCGCCCCAGGGGGCGAAGAGACCCAGTACTTC | CSPAPGGEETQYF
15 | TRBJ2-1 | NA | TRBV20-1 | NA | TGCAGTGCTAGTCATGCGGGCTATATATACAATGAGCAGTTCTTC | CSASHAGYIYNEQFF
12 | TRBJ1-2 | NA | TRBV27 | TRBD1 | TGTGCCAGCAGTACAGGGGTCGATGGCTACACCTTC | CASSTGVDGYTF
16 | TRBJ2-2 | few | TRBV20-1 | TRBD2 | TGCAGTGCTAGTACGGGAGCGGGAGTTCTGACCGGGGAGCTGTTTTTT | CSASTGAGVLTGELFF
14 | TRBJ2-5 | NA | TRBV6-1 | TRBD1 | TGTGCCAGTTCCCGGGACAGGGGTTCAGAGACCCAGTACTTC | CASSRDRGSETQYF
15 | TRBJ2-3 | NA | TRBV7-9 | NA | TGTGCCAGCAGCTTAGATTCGGCCTTCACAGATACGCAGTATTTT | CASSLDSAFTDTQYF
14 | TRBJ2-4 | few | TRBV2 | TRBD1 | TGTGCCAGCGACGAACAGGGGCTTAGGGACATTCAGTACTTC | CASDEQGLRDIQYF
16 | TRBJ2-1 | NA | TRBV7-2 | TRBD2 | TGTGCCAGCAGCTTATTCTCTAGCGGGAGGATAGATGAGCAGTTCTTC | CASSLFSSGRIDEQFF
13 | TRBJ2-5 | NA | TRBV20-1 | NA | TGCAGTGCTAAGGCAAGCGCCAAAGAGACCCAGTACTTC | CSAKASAKETQYF
13 | TRBJ1-2 | NA | TRBV7-2 | NA | TGTGCCAGCAGCTTAGGCAGTAGTTTAGGCTACACCTTC | CASSLGSSLGYTF
15 | TRBJ1-1 | NA | TRBV30 | TRBD1 | TGTGCCTGGAGTAGGCCCCGGGAGGGGGCCACTGAAGCTTTCTTT | CAWSRPREGATEAFF
14 | TRBJ2-7 | NA | TRBV5-4 | TRBD2 | TGTGCCAGCAGCTTGAAGCGGGAGGGGAGGGAGCAGTACTTC | CASSLKREGREQYF
13 | TRBJ1-1 | few | TRBV27 | TRBD1 | TGTGCCAGCAAGACGGGACAGGTGCCTGAAGCTTTCTTT | CASKTGQVPEAFF
15 | TRBJ2-7 | NA | TRBV20-1 | TRBD2 | TGCAGTGCTTCCCGACTAGCGGGAGGATCCTACGAGCAGTACTTC | CSASRLAGGSYEQYF
15 | TRBJ1-1 | NA | TRBV4-2 | TRBD1 | TGTGCCAGCAGCCAGACCGGGACAGAGAACACTGAAGCTTTCTTT | CASSQTGTENTEAFF
14 | TRBJ1-1 | NA | TRBV7-8 | NA | TGTGCCAGCAGCTTCCGGGACACTAACACTGAAGCTTTCTTT | CASSFRDTNTEAFF
16 | TRBJ2-3 | NA | TRBV20-1 | TRBD2 | TGCAGTGCTAGACAAACCGGGACTAGCGGGAGATATACGCAGTATTTT | CSARQTGTSGRYTQYF
15 | TRBJ1-2 | NA | TRBV6-2/TRBV6-3 | NA | TGTGCCAGCAGTTTACTCCGCACTCATAACTATGGCTACACCTTC | CASSLLRTHNYGYTF
13 | TRBJ2-3 | NA | TRBV12-3/TRBV12-4 | NA | TGTGCCAGCAGTTCTGGGGGTTTAGGTACGCAGTATTTT | CASSSGGLGTQYF
15 | TRBJ1-5 | few | TRBV19 | TRBD1 | TGTGCCAGTACCTTGACAGGGTCCAGCAATCAGCCCCAGCATTTT | CASTLTGSSNQPQHF
12 | TRBJ2-5 | NA | TRBV6-1 | NA | TGTGCCAGCAGAACAGGCCAAGAGACCCAGTACTTC | CASRTGQETQYF
14 | TRBJ2-2 | NA | TRBV7-2 | NA | TGTGCCAGCAGCGTCGGACAGAACACCGGGGAGCTGTTTTTT | CASSVGQNTGELFF
15 | TRBJ1-5 | NA | TRBV18 | NA | TGTGCCAGCTCACCACTGGTGGGGGGCAATCAGCCCCAGCATTTT | CASSPLVGGNQPQHF
14 | TRBJ1-5 | few | TRBV24-1 | NA | TGTGCCACCGCAGGGTCCGGTAGCAATCAGCCCCAGCATTTT | CATAGSGSNQPQHF
17 | TRBJ1-2 | NA | TRBV19 | TRBD1 | TGTGCCAGTAGCAAACCCCGGACGCAGGACAGGGAAGAGGGCTACACCTTC | CASSKPRTQDREEGYTF
10 | TRBJ1-2 | NA | TRBV2 | NA | TGTGCCAGCAGTGAAGTTGGCTACACCTTC | CASSEVGYTF